This T cell receptor beta chain is from a study of shared clonotypes between healthy human individuals. General study results and limits: The low donor count limited represented genetic and exposure-history diversity. The naive CD4 repertoires of several donors were compared, and around 5% of clonotypes were shared. Relative to clonotypes present in all four donors, those not shared had lower generation probabilities.

The V gene's germline CDR1 is KGHSH and CDR2 LQKENI. The CDR3 extends over 17 amino acids. The V segment lost 3 bases and the J segment 2 bases; nucleotides outside the gene matches: 10. Concerning this clone: Its antigen is still unknown.

Produced via immunoSEQ multiplex PCR; TCRdb's table is partial and in-frame only. The sample includes around 2.5 million clones, over 85% of them seen just once. The clonotype originates from a man between 18 and 35 years old in good health. Some clones in this sample may be carry-over from other donors' samples. The rearrangement links TRBV18 to TRBJ1-3; 7 nucleotides match TRBD1. The sequenced sample consisted of naive CD4+ T cells from PBMCs. As to subset: CD45RA+ positively selected. DNA of the CDR3: TGTGCCAGCTCACCTACACGACAGGGTGAAGCTGGAAACACCATATATTTT. This codes for CASSPTRQGEAGNTIYF.